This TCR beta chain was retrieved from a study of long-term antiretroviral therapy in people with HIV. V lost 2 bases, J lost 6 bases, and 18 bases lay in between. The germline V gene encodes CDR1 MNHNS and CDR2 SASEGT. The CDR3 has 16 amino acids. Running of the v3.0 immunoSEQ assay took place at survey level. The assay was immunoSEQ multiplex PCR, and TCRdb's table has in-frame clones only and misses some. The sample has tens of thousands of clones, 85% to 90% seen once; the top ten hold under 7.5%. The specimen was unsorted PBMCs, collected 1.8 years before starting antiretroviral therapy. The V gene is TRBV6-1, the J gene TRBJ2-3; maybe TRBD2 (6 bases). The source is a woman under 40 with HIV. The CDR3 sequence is CASSERGGATQDTQYF. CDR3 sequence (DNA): TGTGCCAGCAGTGAACGAGGCGGGGCCACTCAGGATACGCAGTATTTT.